This is a list of T cell receptor beta chains from one sample in a study of control samples from healthy donors and cancer patients. The assay was immunoSEQ multiplex PCR, and TCRdb's table has in-frame clones only and misses some. This table holds 130,000 to 150,000 clones, around 90% found once. Sequences were obtained from blood. Receptor source: a young man in good health. CDR3s include the opening cysteine and the closing phenylalanine or tryptophan. D genes are given only for firm matches. For some rows the clone size is stated as once, few or many, or as a class when expanded; others skip it.

J gene,D gene,clone size,V gene,CDR3 DNA,CDR3 protein
TRBJ1-2,TRBD1,once,TRBV25-1,TGTGCCAGCAGTGAATTGGGACAGTATCAAGGCTACACCTTC,CASSELGQYQGYTF
TRBJ2-5,NA,NA,TRBV15,TGTGCCACCAGCCTTACGGGTGTAGAGACCCAGTACTTC,CATSLTGVETQYF
TRBJ2-1,NA,few,TRBV19,TGTGCCAGTAGTATAGAGATGAGGGGGGAGCAGTTCTTC,CASSIEMRGEQFF
TRBJ2-7,TRBD2,NA,TRBV7-8,TGTGCCAGCAGCTTAGCGGCGGGAGGGCCATATTACTACGAGCAGTACTTC,CASSLAAGGPYYYEQYF
TRBJ2-1,TRBD2,NA,TRBV5-1,TGCGCCAGCAGCTCCCCGGGGGGGGCGAACAATGAGCAGTTCTTC,CASSSPGGANNEQFF
TRBJ2-7,NA,NA,TRBV6-2/TRBV6-3,TGTGCCAGCAGTTACCGCTCCTACGAGCAGTACTTC,CASSYRSYEQYF
TRBJ2-7,TRBD1,NA,TRBV4-3,TGCGCCAGCAGCCAAAACAGGGGCTACGAGCAGTACTTC,CASSQNRGYEQYF
TRBJ2-3,TRBD2,NA,TRBV7-6,TGTGCCAGCAGCATCACTAGCGGGAGGGTCCCCCCAGATACGCAGTATTTT,CASSITSGRVPPDTQYF
TRBJ1-1,NA,NA,TRBV19,TGTGCCAGTAGTATCGGCAGGGGCCGCACGGGGAACACTGAAGCTTTCTTT,CASSIGRGRTGNTEAFF
TRBJ2-3,TRBD2,NA,TRBV6-4,TGTGCCAGGGGGGCCCCGGGACTAGCGACGCCCCAGCGTGATCTTACGCAGTATTTT,CARGAPGLATPQRDLTQYF
TRBJ2-1,NA,NA,TRBV25-1,TGTGCCAGCAGTCGGGCGGATAGCTCCTACAATGAGCAGTTCTTC,CASSRADSSYNEQFF
TRBJ2-7,TRBD2,NA,TRBV6-5,TGTGCCAGCACCAGTAGCGGGGTCTCCTACGAGCAGTACTTC,CASTSSGVSYEQYF
TRBJ2-7,NA,NA,TRBV7-2,TGTGCCAGCAGCTTAGGAAGTCCCGGCCGCTACGAGCAGTACTTC,CASSLGSPGRYEQYF
TRBJ1-3,NA,NA,TRBV3-1/TRBV3-2,TGTGCCAGCAGCCAAGTCCCGGGGGCTGGAAACACCATATATTTT,CASSQVPGAGNTIYF
TRBJ1-1,NA,NA,TRBV5-4,TGTGCCAGCAGCTTGGACTTCGAGAACACTGAAGCTTTCTTT,CASSLDFENTEAFF
TRBJ2-6,TRBD1,NA,TRBV6-4,TGTGCCAGTTCCATCTTCGGGACAGCGGCCACTGGGGCCAACGTCCTGACTTTC,CASSIFGTAATGANVLTF
TRBJ2-5,TRBD1,NA,TRBV15,TGTGCCACCAGCAGAGGGGGGACAGTGTACCAAGAGACCCAGTACTTC,CATSRGGTVYQETQYF
TRBJ1-1,NA,NA,TRBV19,TGTGCCAGTAATTGGGGGAACACTGAAGCTTTCTTT,CASNWGNTEAFF
TRBJ2-1,NA,NA,TRBV28,TGTGCCAGCAGTTTTCAAAGTTCCTACAATGAGCAGTTCTTC,CASSFQSSYNEQFF
TRBJ2-3,NA,NA,TRBV19,TGTGCCAGTAGCCGCTGGCGGGGAGGCACAGATACGCAGTATTTT,CASSRWRGGTDTQYF
TRBJ2-2,NA,NA,TRBV12-3/TRBV12-4,TGTGCCAGCAGCCAGACAGACACCGGGGAGCTGTTTTTT,CASSQTDTGELFF
TRBJ2-1,NA,NA,TRBV2,TGTGCCAGCAGTATAAGCTTAGGGCCAATCAACATTTCTGAGCAGTTCTTC,CASSISLGPINISEQFF
TRBJ2-7,NA,NA,TRBV7-2,TGTGCCAGCAGCTATAGGGACTTCAGGGACGAGCAGTACTTC,CASSYRDFRDEQYF
TRBJ1-3,NA,NA,TRBV13,TGTGCCAGCAGTCCGATAAGGGGCCCTGGAAACACCATATATTTT,CASSPIRGPGNTIYF
TRBJ1-1,NA,NA,TRBV27,TGTGCCAGCAGTCCGGGCGCAGGGAGGTCCCCTAACACTGAAGCTTTCTTT,CASSPGAGRSPNTEAFF
TRBJ1-2,TRBD1,NA,TRBV14,TGTGCCAGCAGTCCCGGACAGGGGCGGGGCTACACCTTC,CASSPGQGRGYTF
TRBJ2-3,TRBD2,NA,TRBV9,TGTGCCAGCAGCGACCTACTAGCGGGTGGGGCAGATACGCAGTATTTT,CASSDLLAGGADTQYF